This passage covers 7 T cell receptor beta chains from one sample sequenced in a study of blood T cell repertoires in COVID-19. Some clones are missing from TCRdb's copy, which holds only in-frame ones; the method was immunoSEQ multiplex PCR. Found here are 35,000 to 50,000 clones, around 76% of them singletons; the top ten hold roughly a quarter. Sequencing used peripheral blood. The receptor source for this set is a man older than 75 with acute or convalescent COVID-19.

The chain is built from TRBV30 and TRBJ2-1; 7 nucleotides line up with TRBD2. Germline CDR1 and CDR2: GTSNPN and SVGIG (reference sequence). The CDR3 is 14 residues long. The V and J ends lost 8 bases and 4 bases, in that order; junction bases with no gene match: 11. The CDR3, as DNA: TGTGCCCAGGCACGGGAGGCAGGTTACAATGAGCAGTTCTTC. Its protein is CAQAREAGYNEQFF.

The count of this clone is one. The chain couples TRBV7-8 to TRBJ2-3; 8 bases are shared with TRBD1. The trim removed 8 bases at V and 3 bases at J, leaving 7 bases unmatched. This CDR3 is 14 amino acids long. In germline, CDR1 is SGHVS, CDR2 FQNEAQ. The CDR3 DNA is TGTGCCAGCCAGGGGACAGGTTGGACAGATACGCAGTATTTT. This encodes CASQGTGWTDTQYF.

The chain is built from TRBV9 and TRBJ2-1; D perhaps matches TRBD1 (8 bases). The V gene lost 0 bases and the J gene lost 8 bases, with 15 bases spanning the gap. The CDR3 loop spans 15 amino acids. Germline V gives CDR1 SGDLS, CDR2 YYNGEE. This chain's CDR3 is CASSVATGGVYEQFF. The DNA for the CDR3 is TGTGCCAGCAGCGTAGCTACAGGGGGGGTCTATGAGCAGTTCTTC.

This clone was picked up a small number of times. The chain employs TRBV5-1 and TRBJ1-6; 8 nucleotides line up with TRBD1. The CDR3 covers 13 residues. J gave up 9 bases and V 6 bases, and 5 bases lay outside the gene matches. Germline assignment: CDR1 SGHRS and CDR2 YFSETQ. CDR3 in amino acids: CASKDRDRSPLHF. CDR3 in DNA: TGCGCCAGCAAGGACAGGGATCGTTCACCCCTCCACTTT. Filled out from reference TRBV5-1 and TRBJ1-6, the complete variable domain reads KAGVTQTPRYLIKTRGQQVTLSCSPISGHRSVSWYQQTPGQGLQFLFEYFSETQRNKGNFPGRFSGRQFSNSRSEMNVSTLELGDSALYLCASKDRDRSPLHFGNGTRLTVT.

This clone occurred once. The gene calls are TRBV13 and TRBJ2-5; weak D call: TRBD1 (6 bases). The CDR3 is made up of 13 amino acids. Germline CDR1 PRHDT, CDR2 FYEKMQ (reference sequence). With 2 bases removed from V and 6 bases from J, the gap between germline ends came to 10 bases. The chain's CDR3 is CASSLNRAKTQYF. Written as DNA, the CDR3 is TGTGCCAGCAGCTTAAACAGGGCAAAGACCCAGTACTTC.

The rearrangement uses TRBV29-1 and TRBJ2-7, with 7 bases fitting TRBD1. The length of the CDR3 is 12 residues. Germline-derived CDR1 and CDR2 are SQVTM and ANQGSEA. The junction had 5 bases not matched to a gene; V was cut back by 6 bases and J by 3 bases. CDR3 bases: TGCAGCGTCGGGACAGATTACTACGAGCAGTACTTC. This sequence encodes CSVGTDYYEQYF.

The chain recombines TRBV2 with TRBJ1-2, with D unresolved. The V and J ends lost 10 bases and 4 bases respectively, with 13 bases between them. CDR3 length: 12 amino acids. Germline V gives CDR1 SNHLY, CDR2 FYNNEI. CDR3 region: CATPNSFYGYTF. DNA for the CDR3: TGTGCCACCCCTAACAGCTTCTATGGCTACACCTTC.